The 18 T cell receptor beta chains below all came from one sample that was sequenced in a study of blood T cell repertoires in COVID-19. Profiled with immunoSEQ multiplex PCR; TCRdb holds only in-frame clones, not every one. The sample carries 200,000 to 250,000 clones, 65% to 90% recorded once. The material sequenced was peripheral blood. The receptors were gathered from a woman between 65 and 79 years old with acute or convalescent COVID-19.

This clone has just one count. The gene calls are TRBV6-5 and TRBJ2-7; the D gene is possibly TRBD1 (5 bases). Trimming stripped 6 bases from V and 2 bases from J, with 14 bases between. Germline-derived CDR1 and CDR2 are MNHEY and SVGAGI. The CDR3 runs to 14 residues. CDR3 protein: CASSRADGTYEQYF. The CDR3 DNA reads TGTGCCAGCAGCAGGGCGGACGGCACCTACGAGCAGTACTTC.

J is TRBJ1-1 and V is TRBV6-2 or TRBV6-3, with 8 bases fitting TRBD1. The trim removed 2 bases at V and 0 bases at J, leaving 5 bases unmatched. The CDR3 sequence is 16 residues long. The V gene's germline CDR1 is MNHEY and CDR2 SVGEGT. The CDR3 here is CASSYEAGGLNTEAFF. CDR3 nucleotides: TGTGCCAGCAGTTACGAGGCAGGGGGCCTGAACACTGAAGCTTTCTTT.

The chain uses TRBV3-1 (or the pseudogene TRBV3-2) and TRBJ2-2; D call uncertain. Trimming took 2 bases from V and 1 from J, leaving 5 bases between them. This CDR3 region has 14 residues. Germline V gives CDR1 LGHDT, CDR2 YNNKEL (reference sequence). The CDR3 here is CASSQPGNTGELFF. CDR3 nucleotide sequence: TGTGCCAGCAGCCAACCAGGGAACACCGGGGAGCTGTTTTTT.

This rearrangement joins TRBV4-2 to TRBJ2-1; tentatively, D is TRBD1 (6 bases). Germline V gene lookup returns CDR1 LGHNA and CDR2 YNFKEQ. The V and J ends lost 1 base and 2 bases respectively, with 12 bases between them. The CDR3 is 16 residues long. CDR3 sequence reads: CASSQVTGNPYNEQFF. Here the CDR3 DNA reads TGTGCCAGCAGCCAAGTTACAGGGAACCCCTACAATGAGCAGTTCTTC.

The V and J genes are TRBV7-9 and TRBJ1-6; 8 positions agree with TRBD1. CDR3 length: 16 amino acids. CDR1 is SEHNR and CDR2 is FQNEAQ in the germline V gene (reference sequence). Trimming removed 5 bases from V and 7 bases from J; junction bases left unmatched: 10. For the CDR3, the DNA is TGTGCCAGCAGCAAGTCCCGGGACAGGTTCAATTCACCCCTCCACTTT. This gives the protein CASSKSRDRFNSPLHF.

The chain's CDR3 is CASRTGGYEQYF. The CDR3 DNA reads TGTGCCAGCAGGACAGGGGGCTACGAGCAGTACTTC. The rearrangement joins TRBV2 to TRBJ2-7; TRBD1 matches at 9 bases. Germline V gene lookup returns CDR1 SNHLY and CDR2 FYNNEI. CDR3 length: 12 amino acids. J lost 3 bases, V lost 6 bases, and 0 bases had no gene match.

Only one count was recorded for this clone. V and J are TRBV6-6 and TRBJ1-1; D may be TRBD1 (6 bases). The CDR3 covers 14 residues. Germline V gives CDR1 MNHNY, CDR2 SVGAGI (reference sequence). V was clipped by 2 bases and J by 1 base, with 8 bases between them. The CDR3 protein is CASSYQGKNTEAFF. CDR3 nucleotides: TGTGCCAGCAGTTACCAGGGGAAGAACACTGAAGCTTTCTTT.

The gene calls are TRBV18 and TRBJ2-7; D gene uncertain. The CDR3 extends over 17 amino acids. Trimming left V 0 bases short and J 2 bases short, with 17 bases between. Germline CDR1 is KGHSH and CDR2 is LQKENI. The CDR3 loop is CASSPPISGLLTYEQYF. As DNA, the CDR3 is TGTGCCAGCTCACCACCGATTTCAGGCCTTTTAACCTACGAGCAGTACTTC.

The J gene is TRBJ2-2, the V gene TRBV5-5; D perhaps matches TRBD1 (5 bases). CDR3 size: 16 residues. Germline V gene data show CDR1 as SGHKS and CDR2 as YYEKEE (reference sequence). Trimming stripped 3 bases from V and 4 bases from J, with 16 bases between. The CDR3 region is CASSSDRILRTGELFF. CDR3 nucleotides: TGTGCCAGCAGCTCCGACAGAATTTTACGCACCGGGGAGCTGTTTTTT.

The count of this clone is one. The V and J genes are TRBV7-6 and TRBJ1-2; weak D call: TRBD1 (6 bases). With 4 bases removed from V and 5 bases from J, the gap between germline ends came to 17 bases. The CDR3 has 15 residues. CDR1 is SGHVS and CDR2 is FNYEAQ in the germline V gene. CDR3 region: CASSSQQGEGYGYTF. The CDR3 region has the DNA TGTGCCAGCAGCTCTCAACAGGGTGAAGGATATGGCTACACCTTC. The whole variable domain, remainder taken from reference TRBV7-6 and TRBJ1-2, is GAGVSQSPRYKVTKRGQDVALRCDPISGHVSLYWYRQALGQGPEFLTYFNYEAQQDKSGLPNDRFSAERPEGSISTLTIQRTEQRDSAMYRCASSSQQGEGYGYTFGSGTRLTVV.

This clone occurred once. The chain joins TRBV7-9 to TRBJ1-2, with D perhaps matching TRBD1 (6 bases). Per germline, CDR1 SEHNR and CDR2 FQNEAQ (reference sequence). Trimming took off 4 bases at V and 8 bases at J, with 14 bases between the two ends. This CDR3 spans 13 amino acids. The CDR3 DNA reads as TGTGCCAGCAGCTCCCCCAACAGGGACGGCTACACCTTC. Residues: CASSSPNRDGYTF.

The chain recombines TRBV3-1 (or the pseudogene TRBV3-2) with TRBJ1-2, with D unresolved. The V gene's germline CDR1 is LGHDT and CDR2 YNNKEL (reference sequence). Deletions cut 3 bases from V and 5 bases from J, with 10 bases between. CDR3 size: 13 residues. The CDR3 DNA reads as TGTGCCAGCAGCCATGGTGGGCTATATGGCTACACCTTC. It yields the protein CASSHGGLYGYTF.

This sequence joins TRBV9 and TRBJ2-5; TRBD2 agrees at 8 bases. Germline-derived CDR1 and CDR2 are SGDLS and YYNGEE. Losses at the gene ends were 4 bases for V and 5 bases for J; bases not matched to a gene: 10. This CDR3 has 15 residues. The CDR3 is CASSSSTSARETQYF. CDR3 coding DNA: TGTGCCAGCAGCTCCTCGACTAGCGCTCGCGAGACCCAGTACTTC. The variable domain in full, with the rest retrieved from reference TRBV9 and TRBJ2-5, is DSGVTQTPKHLITATGQRVTLRCSPRSGDLSVYWYQQSLDQGLQFLIQYYNGEERAKGNILERFSAQQFPDLHSELNLSSLELGDSALYFCASSSSTSARETQYFGPGTRLLVL.

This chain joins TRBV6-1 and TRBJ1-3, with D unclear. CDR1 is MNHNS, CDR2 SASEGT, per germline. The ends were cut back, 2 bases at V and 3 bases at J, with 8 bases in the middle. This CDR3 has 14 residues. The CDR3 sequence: CASSEQSGGNTIYF. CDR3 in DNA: TGTGCCAGCAGTGAACAGTCTGGTGGAAACACCATATATTTT.

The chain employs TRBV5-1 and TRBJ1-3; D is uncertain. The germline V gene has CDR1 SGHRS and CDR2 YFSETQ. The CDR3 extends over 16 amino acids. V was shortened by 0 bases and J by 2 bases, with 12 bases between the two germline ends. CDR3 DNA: TGCGCCAGCAGCTTGGGGATTTCGGGAGCTGGAAACACCATATATTTT. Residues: CASSLGISGAGNTIYF.

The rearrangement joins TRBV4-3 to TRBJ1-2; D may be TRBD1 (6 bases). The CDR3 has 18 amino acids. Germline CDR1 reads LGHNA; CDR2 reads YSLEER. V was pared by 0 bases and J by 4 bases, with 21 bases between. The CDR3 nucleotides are TGCGCCAGCAGCCAAGATAGGAAAACAGGGAGCCCCCTCTATGGCTACACCTTC. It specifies CASSQDRKTGSPLYGYTF.

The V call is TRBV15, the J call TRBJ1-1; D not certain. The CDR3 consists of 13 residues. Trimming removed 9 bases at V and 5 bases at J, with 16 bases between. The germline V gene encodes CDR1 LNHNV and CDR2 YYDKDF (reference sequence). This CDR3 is CATDWVRRTEAFF. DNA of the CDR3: TGTGCCACAGACTGGGTCCGAAGGACTGAAGCTTTCTTT.

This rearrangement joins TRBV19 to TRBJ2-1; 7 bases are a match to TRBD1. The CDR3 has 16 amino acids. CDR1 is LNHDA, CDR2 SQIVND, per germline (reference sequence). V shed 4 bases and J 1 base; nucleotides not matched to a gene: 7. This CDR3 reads CASSTRQGISYNEQFF. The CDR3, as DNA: TGTGCCAGTAGTACCCGACAGGGAATATCCTACAATGAGCAGTTCTTC.